The 20 T cell receptor beta chains listed next were all sequenced from one sample in a study of cytomegalovirus exposure and HLA in healthy donors. In the PCR, 60 Vbeta and 13 Jbeta primers were used. Sequencing used immunoSEQ multiplex PCR; TCRdb keeps in-frame clones, though not all of them. The data hold about 130,000 clones, with roughly 82% observed a single time. Sequences were obtained from PBMCs. The receptor set was obtained from a boy aged 10-17 years in good health and CMV-seronegative.

The chain combines TRBV6-6 with TRBJ2-1, with D maybe TRBD1 (6 bases). The CDR3 extends over 14 amino acids. Germline lookup yields CDR1 MNHNY and CDR2 SVGAGI (reference sequence). V was trimmed by 2 bases and J by 5 bases, leaving 10 bases between them. CDR3 protein: CASSYTGTNNEQFF. As DNA, the CDR3 is TGTGCCAGCAGTTACACCGGGACAAACAATGAGCAGTTCTTC.

J is TRBJ2-3 and V is TRBV5-1; 11 nucleotides line up with TRBD2. This CDR3 region has 19 residues. CDR1 is SGHRS and CDR2 is YFSETQ in the germline V gene. J gave up 0 bases and V 4 bases, and 13 bases lay outside the gene matches. CDR3 in DNA: TGCGCCAGCAGCCTCACCCGGGTAGCGGGAGGGACTAGCACAGATACGCAGTATTTT. It encodes CASSLTRVAGGTSTDTQYF.

This clone was counted only a few times. The gene calls are TRBV25-1 and TRBJ2-1, with 7 bases fitting TRBD1. Unmatched junction bases numbered 10, after V lost 3 bases and J lost 5 bases. The CDR3 has 16 amino acids. Germline V CDR1 and CDR2: MGHDK, SYGVNS. The DNA for the CDR3 is TGTGCCAGCAGTGATCACACCGGGACAGCTGACAATGAGCAGTTCTTC. Translating it yields CASSDHTGTADNEQFF.

The sample holds a few counts of this clone. This chain links TRBV6-5 with TRBJ2-2; weak D call: TRBD2 (5 bases). Trimming removed 6 bases at V and 6 bases at J, with 14 bases between. There are 14 residues in the CDR3. The germline V gene encodes CDR1 MNHEY and CDR2 SVGAGI. The CDR3 reads CASSPRSSSGELFF. The CDR3 bases are TGTGCCAGCAGCCCCCGATCTAGCTCCGGGGAGCTGTTTTTT.

The V call is TRBV25-1, the J call TRBJ1-1; D is perhaps TRBD1 (6 bases). This CDR3 spans 14 amino acids. The V end lost 3 bases, the J end lost 2 bases, and 10 bases lay between the germline ends. The germline V gene encodes CDR1 MGHDK and CDR2 SYGVNS. CDR3 nucleotides: TGTGCCAGCAGTGACTGGGGGCGAAACACTGAAGCTTTCTTT. Amino acid sequence: CASSDWGRNTEAFF.

The table lists this clone with a few counts. The chain couples TRBV6-6 to TRBJ2-7, with D uncertain. V lost 0 bases to trimming and J lost 2 bases, with 11 bases between them. This CDR3 has 15 amino acids. Germline lookup yields CDR1 MNHNY and CDR2 SVGAGI (reference sequence). CDR3 DNA: TGTGCCAGCAGTTACTCAGAGCTATCGCCCTACGAGCAGTACTTC. Translating it yields CASSYSELSPYEQYF.

The gene calls are TRBV7-6 and TRBJ2-7; possible D gene TRBD2, 6 bases. The V and J ends lost 5 bases and 0 bases respectively, with 14 bases between them. The CDR3 is 15 residues long. Germline V gives CDR1 SGHVS, CDR2 FNYEAQ. CDR3 protein: CASSPGGTASYEQYF. CDR3 nucleotides: TGTGCCAGCAGCCCCGGAGGGACGGCCTCCTACGAGCAGTACTTC.

V gene TRBV11-2 combines with J gene TRBJ1-2, with no clear D. There are 16 residues in the CDR3. Germline V CDR1 and CDR2: SGHAT, FQNNGV. The V end was cut by 5 bases, the J end by 6 bases, with 22 bases between. The CDR3 DNA is TGTGCCAGCAGCGCACCGGGCCCTCGCGGGTACAATGGCTACACCTTC. Protein: CASSAPGPRGYNGYTF.

V and J are TRBV4-3 and TRBJ1-5; D ambiguous. The V end lost 0 bases, the J end lost 5 bases, and 11 bases lay between the germline ends. CDR1 is LGHNA, CDR2 YSLEER, per germline. This CDR3 is built from 15 residues. This chain's CDR3 is CASSQDRGVDQPQHF. The CDR3 nucleotides read TGCGCCAGCAGCCAAGATCGAGGAGTAGATCAGCCCCAGCATTTT.

This chain links TRBV6-5 with TRBJ1-3, with D possibly matching TRBD1 (5 bases). The CDR3 has 13 amino acids. Trimming cost V 8 bases and J 1 base, with 9 bases left between them. From germline, CDR1 is MNHEY and CDR2 SVGAGI. CDR3: CASRGFSGNTIYF. CDR3 nucleotides: TGTGCCAGCCGGGGGTTTTCTGGAAACACCATATATTTT.

This clone was seen a single time. The V and J genes are TRBV7-9 and TRBJ2-1; D may be TRBD2 (6 bases). Trimming left V 4 bases short and J 4 bases short, with 11 bases between. This CDR3 has 14 residues. Germline-derived CDR1 and CDR2 are SEHNR and FQNEAQ (reference sequence). In DNA, the CDR3 is TGTGCCAGCAGCTCCCCTAGCGTTTACAATGAGCAGTTCTTC. This gives the protein CASSSPSVYNEQFF.

V usage is TRBV9 and J usage is TRBJ2-7; 11 nucleotides align to TRBD2. V was clipped by 0 bases and J by 4 bases; unmatched bases: 3. CDR1 and CDR2 from the germline V gene are SGDLS and YYNGEE. The CDR3 totals 15 residues. DNA for the CDR3: TGTGCCAGCAGCGTAGGGGCTAGCGGGAGGTACGAGCAGTACTTC. Protein product: CASSVGASGRYEQYF.

The V and J genes are TRBV29-1 and TRBJ2-5, with D perhaps matching TRBD1 (5 bases). V lost 1 base, J lost 2 bases, and 14 bases lay in between. The germline gives CDR1 SQVTM, CDR2 ANQGSEA. The CDR3 extends over 15 amino acids. The chain's CDR3 is CSVEVFGDRQETQYF. CDR3 coding DNA: TGCAGCGTTGAAGTTTTTGGAGACAGACAAGAGACCCAGTACTTC.

This chain uses TRBV7-3 with TRBJ2-1; 10 nucleotides line up with TRBD2. CDR1 is SGHTA and CDR2 is FQGTGA in the germline V gene. The length of the CDR3 is 15 residues. V was pared by 3 bases and J by 8 bases, with 7 bases of the junction left unmatched. In DNA form, the CDR3 reads TGTGCCAGCAGCTTGGGGCTAGCGGGAGCTTATGAGCAGTTCTTC. This codes for CASSLGLAGAYEQFF.

The CDR3 DNA reads TGTGCCAGCAGTCTGACAGAGAATCAGCCCCAGCATTTT. This gives the protein CASSLTENQPQHF. V and J are TRBV2 and TRBJ1-5; D might be TRBD1 (5 bases). Germline V gives CDR1 SNHLY, CDR2 FYNNEI. The CDR3 spans 13 residues. The V and J ends lost 5 bases and 4 bases respectively, with 9 bases between them.

The rearrangement links TRBV7-9 to TRBJ2-7; TRBD1 aligns across 7 bases. CDR3 length: 14 residues. Trimming removed 1 base from V and 3 bases from J; junction bases left unmatched: 3. CDR1 is SEHNR, CDR2 FQNEAQ, per germline (reference sequence). CDR3 sequence reads: CASSLGQGYYEQYF. CDR3 DNA: TGTGCCAGCAGCTTAGGACAGGGCTACTACGAGCAGTACTTC. Full variable domain (remainder filled in from reference TRBV7-9 and TRBJ2-7): DTGVSQNPRHKITKRGQNVTFRCDPISEHNRLYWYRQTLGQGPEFLTYFQNEAQLEKSRLLSDRFSAERPKGSFSTLEIQRTEQGDSAMYLCASSLGQGYYEQYFGPGTRLTVT.

The rearrangement links TRBV4-3 to TRBJ2-1, with 9 bases lining up with TRBD2. The CDR3 is 14 amino acids. The germline V gene has CDR1 LGHNA and CDR2 YSLEER. Trimming took 2 bases from V and 6 from J; bases not matched to a gene: 2. The CDR3 nucleotides read TGCGCCAGCAGCCAACTAGCGGGACCCAATGAGCAGTTCTTC. It specifies CASSQLAGPNEQFF.

This clone has only one observation. J is TRBJ1-4 and V is TRBV6-1; D remains unclear. V lost 2 bases and J 5 bases, leaving 15 bases between the germline ends. Germline lookup yields CDR1 MNHNS and CDR2 SASEGT. CDR3 size: 16 residues. The CDR3 region has the DNA TGTGCCAGCAGTGAATGGGGAGGGCAGGTCAATGAAAAACTGTTTTTT. It is translated as CASSEWGGQVNEKLFF.

The V call is TRBV30, the J call TRBJ2-5, with a tentative D call TRBD2 (7 bases). Germline lookup yields CDR1 GTSNPN and CDR2 SVGIG (reference sequence). The CDR3 consists of 14 residues. With 1 base removed from V and 5 bases from J, the gap between germline ends came to 14 bases. CDR3 region: CAWSGGGGEETQYF. The CDR3 nucleotides read TGTGCCTGGAGTGGGGGGGGCGGAGAGGAGACCCAGTACTTC.

The V call is TRBV6-5, the J call TRBJ2-5; weak D call: TRBD2 (5 bases). This CDR3 is 13 amino acids long. CDR1 is MNHEY and CDR2 is SVGAGI in the germline V gene. Trimming shortened V by 2 bases and J by 5 bases, and 9 bases separated the two germline ends. This CDR3 is CASSYVPGETQYF. DNA for the CDR3: TGTGCCAGCAGTTACGTCCCGGGGGAGACCCAGTACTTC.